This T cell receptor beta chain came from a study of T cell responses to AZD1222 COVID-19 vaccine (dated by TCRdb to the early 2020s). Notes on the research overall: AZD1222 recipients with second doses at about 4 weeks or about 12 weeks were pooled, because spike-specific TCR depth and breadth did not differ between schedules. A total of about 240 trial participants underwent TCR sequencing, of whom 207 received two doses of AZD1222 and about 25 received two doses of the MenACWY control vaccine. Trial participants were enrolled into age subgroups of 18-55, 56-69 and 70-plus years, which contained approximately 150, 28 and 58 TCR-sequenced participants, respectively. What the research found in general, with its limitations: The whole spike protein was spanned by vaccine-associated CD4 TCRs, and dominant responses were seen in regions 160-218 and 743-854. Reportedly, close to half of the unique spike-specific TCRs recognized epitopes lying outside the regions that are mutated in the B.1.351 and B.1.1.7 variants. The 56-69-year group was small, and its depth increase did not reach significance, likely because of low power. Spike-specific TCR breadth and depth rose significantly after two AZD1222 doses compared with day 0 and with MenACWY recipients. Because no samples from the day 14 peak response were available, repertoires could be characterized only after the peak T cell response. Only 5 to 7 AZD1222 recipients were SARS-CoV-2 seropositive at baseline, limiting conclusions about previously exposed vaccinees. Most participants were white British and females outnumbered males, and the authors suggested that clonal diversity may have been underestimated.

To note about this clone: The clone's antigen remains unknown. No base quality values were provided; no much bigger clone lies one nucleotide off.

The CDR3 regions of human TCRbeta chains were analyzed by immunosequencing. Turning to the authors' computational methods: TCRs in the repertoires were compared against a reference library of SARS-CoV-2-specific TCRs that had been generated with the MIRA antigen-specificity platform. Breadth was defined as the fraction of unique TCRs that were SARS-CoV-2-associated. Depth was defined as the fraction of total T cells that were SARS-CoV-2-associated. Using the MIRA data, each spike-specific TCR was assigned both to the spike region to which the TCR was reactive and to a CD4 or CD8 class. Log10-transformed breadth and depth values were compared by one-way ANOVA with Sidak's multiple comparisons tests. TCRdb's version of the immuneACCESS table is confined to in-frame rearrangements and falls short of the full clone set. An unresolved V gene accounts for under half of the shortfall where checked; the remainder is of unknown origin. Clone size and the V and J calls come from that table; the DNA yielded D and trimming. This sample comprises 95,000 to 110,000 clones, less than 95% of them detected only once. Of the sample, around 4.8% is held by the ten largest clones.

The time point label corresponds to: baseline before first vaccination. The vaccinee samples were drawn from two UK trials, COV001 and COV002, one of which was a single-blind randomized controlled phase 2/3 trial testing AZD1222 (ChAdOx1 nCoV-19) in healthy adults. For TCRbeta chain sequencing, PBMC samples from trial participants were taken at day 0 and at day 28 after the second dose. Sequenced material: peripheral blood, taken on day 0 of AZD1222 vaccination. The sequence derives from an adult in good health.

The CDR3 protein: CASSPHRTGVTGELFF. The nucleotides are TGTGCCAGCAGCCCCCATCGGACAGGGGTGACCGGGGAGCTGTTTTTT. The rearranged chain carries TRBV7-9 and TRBJ2-2; 9 central bases correspond to TRBD1. From a lookup of the germline V gene (reference sequence), CDR1 and CDR2 are SEHNR and FQNEAQ. Taken from cysteine to phenylalanine, the CDR3 has 16 residues. CDR3 DNA is the only sequence kept; it has 48 bases, read in frame from the first base. Trimming accounts for 5 bases at V and 5 bases at J, while the number of junction bases matched to no gene is 9.